This T cell receptor (beta chain) was documented in a study of CD8+ T cells in alopecia areata (dated by TCRdb to 2017 to 2018). For the wider study: The treated patients, all with moderate-to-severe alopecia areata, were enrolled in an open-label pilot trial of oral tofacitinib given at 5 to 10 mg twice daily. Disease severity in treated patients was measured with the SALT score, which quantifies the percentage of affected scalp surface area. TCRbeta CDR3 regions were amplified by immunoSEQ multiplex PCR using 35 Vbeta forward and 13 Jbeta reverse primers. High-throughput TCRbeta sequencing was used to examine T cell clonal expansion in alopecia areata in both the C3H/HeJ mouse model and human patients. Tofacitinib was given for 6 to 18 months, followed by 6 months of follow-up off drug to assess delayed response and recurrence. RNA was obtained with the PAXgene miRNA kit for fixed scalp, the miRNeasy kit for PBMCs, and the RNeasy kit for mouse skin. On the human side, TCRbeta sequencing was run on scalp tissue and on sorted CD4+ and CD8+ peripheral blood T cells from healthy controls and from alopecia areata patients with either patchy or totalis/universalis disease. Biopsies were taken from tofacitinib-treated patients at baseline and again at 4 and 24 weeks into treatment, and several of those patients also had a later scalp biopsy. Scalp clonality was compared among normal scalp (n=4), patchy alopecia areata scalp (n=8), and alopecia totalis/universalis scalp (n=8).

Points on this clone: What antigen it recognizes has not been identified. No much larger clone is present one base from it, and per-base qualities are unavailable.

The library was produced with the immunoSEQ multiplex PCR assay. RNA was extracted from all samples and reverse transcribed into cDNA as template for TCR sequencing. First-strand cDNA was synthesized with SuperScript III using a 2:1 mix of oligo-dT and random hexamers. A synthetic immune receptor repertoire was used to assess amplification bias, and residual bias was removed computationally. The study's processing was this. Raw reads were preprocessed to remove errors, and CDR3 was defined according to IMGT conventions as the region from the conserved cysteine to phenylalanine. To get clonality, Shannon entropy was normalized by log2 of the number of productive unique TCRs and the result was subtracted from 1. Scalp TCRbeta sequences were cross-referenced with sorted blood CD4 and CD8 repertoires so that the CD4 or CD8 identity of scalp clones could be inferred. TCRdb's version of the immuneACCESS table is confined to in-frame rearrangements and falls short of the full clone set. An unresolved V gene accounts for under half of the shortfall where checked; the remainder is of unknown origin. Clone size and V and J calls were adopted from that table, with D and trimming inferred from the DNA. The sample table shows around 190,000 clones, and about three fifths are seen once. Under 1.2% of the sample belongs to the ten largest clones.

The CDR3 starts with the cysteine, ends with the phenylalanine, and has 12 residues. Only the CDR3 part of the read is kept: 36 bases, read in frame from the first base. V loses 1 base of germline sequence and J loses 10 bases, and the interval between the two ends is 7 bases. CDR1 and CDR2 are read off the germline V gene as MGHRA and YSYEKL. The sample's time point, from its label and the paper: 24 weeks on oral tofacitinib. The sample's treatment or condition label, in plain terms: oral pan-JAK inhibitor, 5-10 mg twice daily. Lesional scalp punch biopsies and peripheral blood were obtained from alopecia areata patients. After PBMCs were isolated by density centrifugation and stained for CD3, CD4 and CD8, a FACSAria was used to sort CD4+ and CD8+ T cells. General study outcomes and caveats: TCR sequences shared between patients were less clear than in mice, possibly partly because of HLA diversity in the patient population. Higher clonality and more expanded CD8+ clones were observed in lesional scalp than in normal scalp, particularly in alopecia totalis/universalis, a finding suggestive of antigenic drive. With tofacitinib, both scalp clonality and the number of expanded CD8+ clones among the top 100 scalp clones went down significantly. Scalp TCR repertoire analysis is complicated because resident alphabeta T cells in normal human skin are also sequenced, whereas mouse skin is dominated by gammadelta T cells. Because the treated cohort was small and included a single nonresponder, larger studies are needed to assess links between baseline CD8+ expansion and response. During tofacitinib treatment, many expanded lesional clones stuck around in both scalp and blood, and this persistence may partly explain why relapse happens after treatment is stopped.

The receptor's source is a human donor with alopecia areata. The sample consisted of CD4+ T cells sorted from blood, taken at week 24, from a patient treated with tofacitinib. The chain couples TRBV4-1 to TRBJ1-4, with the D segment identity uncertain. The bases read TGCGCCAGCAGCCAAGTATTCGGAAAACTGTTTTTT. Translated, this gives CASSQVFGKLFF.